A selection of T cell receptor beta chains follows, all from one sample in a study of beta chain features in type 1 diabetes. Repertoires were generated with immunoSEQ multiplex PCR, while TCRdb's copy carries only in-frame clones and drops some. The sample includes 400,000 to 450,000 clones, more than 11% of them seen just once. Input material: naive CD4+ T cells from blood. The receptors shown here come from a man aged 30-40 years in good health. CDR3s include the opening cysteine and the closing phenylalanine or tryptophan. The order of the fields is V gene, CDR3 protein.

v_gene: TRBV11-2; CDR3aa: CASTPRSSGNTIYF
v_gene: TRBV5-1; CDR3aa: CASSLGSSGPETQYF
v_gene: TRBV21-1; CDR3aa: CASSNCREDTEAFF
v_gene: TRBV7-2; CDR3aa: CASSWDILNTEAFF
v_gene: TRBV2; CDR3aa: CASSETTVLYGYTF
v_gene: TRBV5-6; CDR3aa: CASTLRGQGLIQPQHF
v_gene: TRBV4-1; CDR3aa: CASSQAGLAGVTQYF
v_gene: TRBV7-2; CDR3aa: CASSAGVGVAGGYTF
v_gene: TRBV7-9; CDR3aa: CASSKSGLGGETQYF
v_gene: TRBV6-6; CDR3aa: CASTRQAAYNEQFF
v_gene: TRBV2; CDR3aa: CASTFKADQETQYF
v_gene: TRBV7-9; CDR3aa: CASSRIWTGGNNEQFF
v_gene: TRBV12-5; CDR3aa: CASGLVQGEYF
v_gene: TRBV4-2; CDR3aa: CASSLNRDRRQFF
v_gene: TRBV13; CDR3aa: CASSQRGGYGYTF
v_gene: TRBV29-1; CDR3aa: CSVGDSSGNTIYF
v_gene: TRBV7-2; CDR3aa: CASSLRYSTDTQYF
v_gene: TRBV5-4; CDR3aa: CASSELTADTQYF
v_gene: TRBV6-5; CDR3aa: CASSTSLWDTQYF
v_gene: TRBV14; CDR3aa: CASSQDLGPVRFF
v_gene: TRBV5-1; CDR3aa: CASSSGTSGMDEQFF
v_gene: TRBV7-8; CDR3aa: CASSVSGGPFYNEQFF
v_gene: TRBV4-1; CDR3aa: CASSQDSVITEAFF
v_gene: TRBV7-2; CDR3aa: CASSLEGFGEQYF